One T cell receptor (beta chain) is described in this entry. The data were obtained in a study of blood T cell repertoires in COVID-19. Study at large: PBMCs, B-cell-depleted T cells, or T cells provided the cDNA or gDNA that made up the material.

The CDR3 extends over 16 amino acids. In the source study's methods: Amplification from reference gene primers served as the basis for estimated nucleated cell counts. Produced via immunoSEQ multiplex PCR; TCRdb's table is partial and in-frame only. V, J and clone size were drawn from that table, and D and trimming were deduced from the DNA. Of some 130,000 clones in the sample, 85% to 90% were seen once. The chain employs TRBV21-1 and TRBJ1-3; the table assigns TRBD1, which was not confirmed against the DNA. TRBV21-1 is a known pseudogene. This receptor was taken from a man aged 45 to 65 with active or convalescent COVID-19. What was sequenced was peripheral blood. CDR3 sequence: CASSKEHAVTGNTIYF. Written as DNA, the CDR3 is TGTGCCAGCAGCAAAGAACATGCTGTCACTGGAAACACCATATATTTT.